This T cell receptor (beta chain) was observed in a study of a mutant IDH1 vaccine in newly diagnosed glioma. Study background: Vaccination followed radiotherapy alone by 4-6 weeks, or accompanied temozolomide cycles. The earlier regimen, radiotherapy, temozolomide, or both, was most often both. V12 occurred at week 35 and V13 at week 47.

The table came from immunoSEQ multiplex PCR; TCRdb's copy has only in-frame clones and leaves some out. The data contain approximately 25,000 clones, 82% of them singletons. Turning to this clone: Its specificity is unknown.

The time point here: week 47, end of study. The vaccine gave 300 ug of a 20-mer mutant IDH1 peptide subcutaneously per dose. Patients came in for eight vaccinations, in weeks 1, 3, 5, 7, 11, 15, 19 and 23. The CDR3 runs to 14 residues. V was shortened by 3 bases and J by 5 bases, with 13 bases between the two germline ends. Germline CDR1 is MGHRA and CDR2 is YSYEKL. The sequence derives from a man in his forties or fifties with glioma. Some clones in this sample may be carry-over from other donors' samples. The input for sequencing was PBMCs, taken from a glioma patient whose treatment included an IDH1 peptide vaccine. This chain joins TRBV4-1 and TRBJ1-1; D not certain. The DNA for the CDR3 is TGCGCCAGCAGCCACCGCGGTGGGGATACTGAAGCTTTCTTT. Protein product: CASSHRGGDTEAFF.